This T cell receptor (beta chain) is from a study of blood T cell repertoires in COVID-19. Study summary: T cells, B-cell-depleted T cells, or PBMCs supplied cDNA or gDNA.

As originally analysed: Amplification with reference gene primers provided the estimates of nucleated cell counts. The method was immunoSEQ multiplex PCR; TCRdb's version includes in-frame clones alone and lacks a portion of them. From that table come the V and J calls and clone size; the DNA was used to work out D and trimming. This table holds 150,000 to 200,000 clones, 80% to 90% found once. The CDR3 is 14 amino acids. Germline CDR1 is MNHEY and CDR2 is SMNVEV (reference sequence). V lost 6 bases and J lost 10; bases outside the gene matches: 6. The sequencing input was peripheral blood. This clonotype originated in a man younger than 30 with active or convalescent COVID-19. The rearrangement joins TRBV27 to TRBJ1-6; TRBD1 aligns across 10 bases. Here the CDR3 DNA reads TGTGCCAGCAGGTTGACAGGGGGCCAGTCACCCCTCCACTTT. Translation gives CASRLTGGQSPLHF.